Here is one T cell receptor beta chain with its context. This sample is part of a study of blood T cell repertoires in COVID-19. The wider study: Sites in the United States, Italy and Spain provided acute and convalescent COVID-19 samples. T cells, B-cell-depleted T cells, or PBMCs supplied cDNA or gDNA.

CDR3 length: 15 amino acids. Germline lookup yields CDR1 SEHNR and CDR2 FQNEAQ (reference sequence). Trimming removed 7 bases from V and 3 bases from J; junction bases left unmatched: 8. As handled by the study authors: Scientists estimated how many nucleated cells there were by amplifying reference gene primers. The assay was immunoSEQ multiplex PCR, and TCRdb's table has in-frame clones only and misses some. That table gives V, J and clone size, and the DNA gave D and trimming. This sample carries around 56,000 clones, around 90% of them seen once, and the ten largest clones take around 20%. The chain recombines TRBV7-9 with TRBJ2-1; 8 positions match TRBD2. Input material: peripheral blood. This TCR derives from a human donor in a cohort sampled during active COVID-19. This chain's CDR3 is CASTGSGVDYNEQFF. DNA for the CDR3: TGTGCCAGCACCGGTAGCGGGGTGGACTACAATGAGCAGTTCTTC. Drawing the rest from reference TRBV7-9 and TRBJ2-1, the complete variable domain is DTGVSQNPRHKITKRGQNVTFRCDPISEHNRLYWYRQTLGQGPEFLTYFQNEAQLEKSRLLSDRFSAERPKGSFSTLEIQRTEQGDSAMYLCASTGSGVDYNEQFFGPGTRLTVL.